These 22 T cell receptor beta chains were all obtained from the same sample, sequenced in a study of OX40 agonist ivuxolimab in advanced cancers. Some clones are missing from TCRdb's copy, which holds only in-frame ones; the method was immunoSEQ multiplex PCR. Altogether about 48,000 clones are present, under 85% being singletons, with the ten largest covering approximately 1.2%. Sequenced here: CD4+ or CD8+ T cells sorted from blood, sampled in a trial of the OX40 agonist ivuxolimab. The receptors come from an adult with an advanced solid tumor such as melanoma, head and neck, liver or kidney cancer.

CDR3 sequence reads: CASSAGDTIYF. In DNA, the CDR3 is TGTGCCAGCAGCGCGGGGGACACCATATATTTT. The chain recombines TRBV9 with TRBJ1-3, with D perhaps matching TRBD1 (5 bases). V lost 3 bases, J lost 8 bases, and 6 bases lay in between. The CDR3 is made up of 11 amino acids. CDR1 SGDLS and CDR2 YYNGEE come from the germline V gene.

J is TRBJ2-3 and V is TRBV27, with 9 bases aligning to TRBD2. Germline CDR1 is MNHEY and CDR2 is SMNVEV (reference sequence). This CDR3 is built from 15 residues. V trimming: 5 bases; J trimming: 1 base; junction bases outside the gene matches: 4. The CDR3 DNA reads TGTGCCAGCAGTCCTCTAGCGGGGCGCACAGATACGCAGTATTTT. It encodes CASSPLAGRTDTQYF.

The chain couples TRBV7-8 to TRBJ2-2, with a possible D match to TRBD2 (6 bases). Germline V CDR1 and CDR2: SGHVS, FQNEAQ. The CDR3 is 13 residues long. Trimming shortened V by 8 bases and J by 5 bases, and 12 bases separated the two germline ends. DNA for the CDR3: TGTGCCAGCCAGGGACTTGAGACCGGGGAGCTGTTTTTT. Its protein product is CASQGLETGELFF.

The DNA of the CDR3 is TGTGCCAGCAGTTTCTTGACAGGCGATGGCTACACCTTC. This codes for CASSFLTGDGYTF. The rearrangement links TRBV6-5 to TRBJ1-2; D is possibly TRBD1 (6 bases). The CDR3 totals 13 residues. Germline lookup yields CDR1 MNHEY and CDR2 SVGAGI. Trimming left V 4 bases short and J 6 bases short, with 12 bases between.

The chain couples TRBV7-9 to TRBJ2-2; TRBD1 matches 7 bases. The germline gives CDR1 SEHNR, CDR2 FQNEAQ (reference sequence). The V and J ends lost 1 base and 1 base, in that order; junction bases with no gene match: 0. The CDR3 is 15 residues long. CDR3 region: CASSLGTGNTGELFF. DNA of the CDR3: TGTGCCAGCAGCTTAGGGACAGGGAACACCGGGGAGCTGTTTTTT.

This chain joins TRBV6-5 and TRBJ2-7, with TRBD2 matching 7 bases. Germline V gives CDR1 MNHEY, CDR2 SVGAGI. CDR3 size: 14 residues. V was clipped by 5 bases and J by 0 bases; unmatched bases: 4. The CDR3 region is CASSGRGTSYEQYF. CDR3 in DNA: TGTGCCAGCAGTGGGCGGGGGACCTCCTACGAGCAGTACTTC.

The gene calls are TRBV4-1 and TRBJ2-2, with D possibly called TRBD1 or TRBD2 (6 bases each). V was cut by 4 bases and J by 1 base, with 10 bases left in between. Germline V CDR1 and CDR2: MGHRA, YSYEKL. This CDR3 comprises 15 residues. CDR3 protein: CASSPRGQNTGELFF. CDR3 bases: TGCGCCAGCAGCCCCCGGGGGCAGAACACCGGGGAGCTGTTTTTT.

The chain recombines TRBV4-3 with TRBJ2-7; D is perhaps TRBD2 (5 bases). CDR3 size: 17 residues. In germline, CDR1 is LGHNA, CDR2 YSLEER. The V gene lost 0 bases and the J gene lost 3 bases, with 18 bases spanning the gap. For the CDR3, the DNA is TGCGCCAGCAGCCAAGATGCCCGCCGGAATAGCGTCTACGAGCAGTACTTC. It translates to CASSQDARRNSVYEQYF.

The chain is built from TRBV7-2 and TRBJ2-7; D gene ambiguous. Per germline, CDR1 SGHTA and CDR2 FQGNSA. Trimming removed 5 bases from V and 1 base from J, with 6 bases in between. The CDR3 has 12 residues. CDR3 region: CASSLQSYEQYF. CDR3 nucleotide sequence: TGTGCCAGCAGCCTCCAATCCTACGAGCAGTACTTC.

The chain links TRBV11-2 to TRBJ2-2; D may be TRBD1 (5 bases). CDR3 length: 15 residues. The V end lost 1 base, the J end lost 4 bases, and 10 bases lay between the germline ends. CDR1 SGHAT and CDR2 FQNNGV come from the germline V gene. The CDR3 region has the DNA TGTGCCAGCAGCTTAGTTAGGGGAAGCACCGGGGAGCTGTTTTTT. Residues: CASSLVRGSTGELFF.

This rearrangement joins TRBV25-1 to TRBJ1-2, with a possible D match to TRBD1 (5 bases). The CDR3 consists of 14 residues. Deletions cut 5 bases from V and 6 bases from J, with 16 bases between. Looked up from germline, CDR1 is MGHDK and CDR2 is SYGVNS. CDR3: CASSPQEAGHGYTF. The CDR3, as DNA: TGTGCCAGCAGTCCACAGGAGGCTGGGCATGGCTACACCTTC.

The chain uses TRBV2 and TRBJ1-5; D may be TRBD1 (5 bases). This CDR3 region has 15 residues. The germline V gene encodes CDR1 SNHLY and CDR2 FYNNEI. V was shortened by 7 bases and J by 5 bases, with 18 bases between the two germline ends. CDR3 region: CASTFFRGVDQPQHF. Here the CDR3 DNA reads TGTGCCAGCACATTCTTCCGGGGCGTAGATCAGCCCCAGCATTTT.

V is TRBV5-1 and J is TRBJ2-6; D ambiguous. CDR1 SGHRS and CDR2 YFSETQ come from the germline V gene. The CDR3 has 14 residues. V lost 3 bases to trimming and J lost 0 bases, with 4 bases between them. DNA for the CDR3: TGCGCCAGCAGCTCCCACTCTGGGGCCAACGTCCTGACTTTC. As protein: CASSSHSGANVLTF. Full variable domain (missing parts from reference TRBV5-1 and TRBJ2-6): KAGVTQTPRYLIKTRGQQVTLSCSPISGHRSVSWYQQTPGQGLQFLFEYFSETQRNKGNFPGRFSGRQFSNSRSEMNVSTLELGDSALYLCASSSHSGANVLTFGAGSRLTVL.

The rearrangement joins TRBV7-2 to TRBJ2-7, with D tentatively TRBD2 (6 bases). The CDR3 covers 14 residues. Germline CDR1 and CDR2: SGHTA and FQGNSA. Trimming cost V 5 bases and J 0 bases, with 11 bases left between them. The DNA for the CDR3 is TGTGCCAGCAGCCCTGGAGGGGCCTCCTACGAGCAGTACTTC. Protein: CASSPGGASYEQYF.

The V call is TRBV6-6, the J call TRBJ1-6; 7 nucleotides match TRBD1. This CDR3 is 13 amino acids long. The V segment lost 6 bases and the J segment 10 bases; nucleotides outside the gene matches: 6. Germline values: CDR1 MNHNY, CDR2 SVGAGI (reference sequence). CDR3: CASSDRDRSPLHF. CDR3 DNA sequence: TGTGCCAGCAGCGACAGGGACCGATCACCCCTCCACTTT.

CDR3 DNA: TGTGCAAGTCGCTTAGATCTGGAGGGACGCCTCCAAGAGACCCAGTACTTC. It encodes CASRLDLEGRLQETQYF. This chain links TRBV12-2 with TRBJ2-5; whether TRBD2, the table's D call, matches the DNA was not checked. TRBV12-2 represents a pseudogene. The CDR3 is made up of 17 amino acids.

The rearrangement links TRBV2 to TRBJ2-3; D assignment may be TRBD1 or TRBD2 (5 bases each). The CDR3 consists of 15 residues. Germline loops: CDR1 SNHLY, CDR2 FYNNEI. The ends were cut back, 10 bases at V and 7 bases at J, with 24 bases in the middle. Here the CDR3 DNA reads TGTGCCACAACCACGAGGACCCGTGGGACCAATACGCAGTATTTT. Translating it yields CATTTRTRGTNTQYF.

This clone has a single count. V usage is TRBV9 and J usage is TRBJ1-1, with a tentative D call TRBD1 (5 bases). This CDR3 is 14 amino acids long. CDR1 and CDR2 (germline): SGDLS, YYNGEE. V lost 3 bases to trimming and J lost 0 bases, with 9 bases between them. The CDR3 sequence is CASSATAVNTEAFF. CDR3 in DNA: TGTGCCAGCAGCGCGACAGCCGTGAACACTGAAGCTTTCTTT.

The chain employs TRBV20-1 and TRBJ2-7; D uncertain. Between the trimmed V and J ends, which lost 3 bases and 6 bases, there was a span of 9 bases. Germline V gene data show CDR1 as DFQATT and CDR2 as SNEGSKA (reference sequence). The CDR3 is 11 residues long. The CDR3 here is CSARDGREQYF. The CDR3 coding sequence is TGCAGTGCTAGGGACGGACGCGAGCAGTACTTC.

CDR3 sequence: CASSVAPGGLLQETQYF. The DNA for the CDR3 is TGTGCCAGCAGCGTAGCTCCGGGGGGGCTTCTCCAAGAGACCCAGTACTTC. The J gene is TRBJ2-5, the V gene TRBV9, with TRBD2 identical over 8 bases. The CDR3 spans 17 residues. V trimming: 0 bases; J trimming: 1 base; junction bases outside the gene matches: 8. CDR1 is SGDLS, CDR2 YYNGEE, per germline.

The chain couples TRBV5-5 to TRBJ2-7; weak D call: TRBD2 (5 bases). Germline V gives CDR1 SGHKS, CDR2 YYEKEE (reference sequence). Trimming removed 2 bases from V and 2 bases from J, with 11 bases in between. The CDR3 has 14 residues. The CDR3 region is CASSFGEGPYEQYF. The CDR3 coding sequence is TGTGCCAGCAGCTTTGGTGAGGGCCCCTACGAGCAGTACTTC.

This clone has more than one count but fewer than ten. The V and J genes are TRBV4-3 and TRBJ1-5; D is undetermined. The CDR3 is 13 amino acids. Germline-derived CDR1 and CDR2 are LGHNA and YSLEER. V was trimmed by 2 bases and J by 7 bases, leaving 9 bases between them. CDR3 nucleotide sequence: TGCGCCAGCAGCCAATTTTCGAGCCAGCCCCAGCATTTT. Protein product: CASSQFSSQPQHF.